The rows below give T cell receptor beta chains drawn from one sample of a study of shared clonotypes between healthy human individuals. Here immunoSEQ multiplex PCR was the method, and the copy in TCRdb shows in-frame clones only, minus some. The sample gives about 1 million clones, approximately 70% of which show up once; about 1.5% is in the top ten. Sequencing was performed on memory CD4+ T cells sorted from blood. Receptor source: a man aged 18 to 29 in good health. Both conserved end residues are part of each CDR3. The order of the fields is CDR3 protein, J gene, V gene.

CDR3: CASSRGDGPGNTIYF; J: TRBJ1-3; V: TRBV19
CDR3: CASSLGWARNEQFF; J: TRBJ2-1; V: TRBV7-2
CDR3: CASLASDTGELFF; J: TRBJ2-2; V: TRBV9
CDR3: CASRNEGGSGANVLTF; J: TRBJ2-6; V: TRBV5-4
CDR3: CASRWDRVPDEQFF; J: TRBJ2-1; V: TRBV2
CDR3: CASSWDFQETQYF; J: TRBJ2-5; V: TRBV5-1
CDR3: CASSFTDREYGYTF; J: TRBJ1-2; V: TRBV5-6
CDR3: CASTSRGAGTAGELFF; J: TRBJ2-2; V: TRBV5-1
CDR3: CASSQDIDRARNEQFF; J: TRBJ2-1; V: TRBV4-1
CDR3: CASSPEPMTVSTDYGYTF; J: TRBJ1-2; V: TRBV5-1
CDR3: CASRARSRETQYF; J: TRBJ2-5; V: TRBV5-8
CDR3: CASSEFGGSGNTIYF; J: TRBJ1-3; V: TRBV25-1
CDR3: CASSLNNEQFF; J: TRBJ2-1; V: TRBV11-3
CDR3: CASSLATDSEAFF; J: TRBJ1-1; V: TRBV7-9
CDR3: CASSATGVQETQYF; J: TRBJ2-5; V: TRBV9
CDR3: CASGLFTTGPGYTF; J: TRBJ1-2; V: TRBV12-5
CDR3: CASSQGQGAMITGELFF; J: TRBJ2-2; V: TRBV5-8
CDR3: CASSLIGTLAKNIQYF; J: TRBJ2-4; V: TRBV11-2
CDR3: CASSLSDPYAQYF; J: TRBJ2-7; V: TRBV11-2
CDR3: CASSHSYEQYF; J: TRBJ2-7; V: TRBV5-1
CDR3: CASHTGGISGELFF; J: TRBJ2-2; V: TRBV19
CDR3: CASSDPKLANYGYTF; J: TRBJ1-2; V: TRBV6-1
CDR3: CASRRGGGLSGDTQYF; J: TRBJ2-3; V: TRBV10-2
CDR3: CASSYFRRDTQYF; J: TRBJ2-3; V: TRBV6-5
CDR3: CAIMLGGGYEQFF; J: TRBJ2-1; V: TRBV10-3
CDR3: CAISERGLAGASTDTQYF; J: TRBJ2-3; V: TRBV10-3
CDR3: CASSIGGRSHNSPLHF; J: TRBJ1-6; V: TRBV19
CDR3: CASSLEGGTADTQYF; J: TRBJ2-3; V: TRBV7-9
CDR3: CASTGTVNEKLFF; J: TRBJ1-4; V: TRBV6-1
CDR3: CASSPASGTDTQYF; J: TRBJ2-3; V: TRBV18
CDR3: CASSYQGPGGIGTGELFF; J: TRBJ2-2; V: TRBV10-1
CDR3: CASGRTGGETQYF; J: TRBJ2-5; V: TRBV6-5
CDR3: CASSLGGAGANVLTF; J: TRBJ2-6; V: TRBV5-1
CDR3: CAWRTGGIGNTIYF; J: TRBJ1-3; V: TRBV30
CDR3: CASSPPQTVYNEQFF; J: TRBJ2-1; V: TRBV18
CDR3: CASGFAGGGDTQYF; J: TRBJ2-3; V: TRBV12-5
CDR3: CASSFSASDTQYF; J: TRBJ2-3; V: TRBV19
CDR3: CASAGSTNEKLFF; J: TRBJ1-4; V: TRBV30
CDR3: CASSFQNTGELFF; J: TRBJ2-2; V: TRBV28
CDR3: CASSLEGDDTQYF; J: TRBJ2-3; V: TRBV4-1
CDR3: CASSQGGGGGNTEAFF; J: TRBJ1-1; V: TRBV4-3